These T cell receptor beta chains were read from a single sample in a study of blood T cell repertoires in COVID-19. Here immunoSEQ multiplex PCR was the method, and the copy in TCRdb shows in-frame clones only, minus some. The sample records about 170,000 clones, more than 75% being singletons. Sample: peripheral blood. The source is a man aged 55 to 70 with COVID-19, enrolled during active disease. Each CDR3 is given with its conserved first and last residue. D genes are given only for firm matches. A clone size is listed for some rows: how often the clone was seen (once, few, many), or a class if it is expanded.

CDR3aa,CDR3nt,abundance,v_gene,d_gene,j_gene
CASGTSGRGLDTQYF,TGTGCCAGCGGGACGAGCGGGAGGGGATTAGATACGCAGTATTTT,-,TRBV19,TRBD2,TRBJ2-3
CASRRDSANTGELFF,TGTGCCAGCAGGCGGGACAGCGCGAACACCGGGGAGCTGTTTTTT,-,TRBV6-5,-,TRBJ2-2
CASSMGGPYNEQFF,TGTGCCAGTAGTATGGGGGGGCCCTACAATGAGCAGTTCTTC,-,TRBV19,-,TRBJ2-1
CASHSLTGANTEAFF,TGTGCCAGCCACTCCCTTACAGGAGCGAACACTGAAGCTTTCTTT,-,TRBV28,-,TRBJ1-1
CASSQIGVSEKLFF,TGTGCCAGCAGCCAAATCGGGGTTTCGGAAAAACTGTTTTTT,-,TRBV3-1/TRBV3-2,-,TRBJ1-4
CALHGGNSGTEAFF,TGTGCCCTACACGGAGGGAATTCCGGCACTGAAGCTTTCTTT,-,TRBV19,-,TRBJ1-1
CSASGLAGEGQYF,TGCAGTGCTAGTGGGCTAGCGGGGGAGGGGCAGTATTTT,-,TRBV20-1,TRBD2,TRBJ2-3
CASSLPGQHSYEQYF,TGTGCCAGCAGTCTACCGGGACAGCACTCCTACGAGCAGTACTTC,-,TRBV27,TRBD1,TRBJ2-7
CAWSHDRAGNTIYF,TGTGCCTGGAGTCACGACAGGGCTGGAAACACCATATATTTT,few,TRBV30,TRBD1,TRBJ1-3
CASSLAGGGETQYF,TGTGCCAGCAGCTTAGCGGGGGGAGGGGAGACCCAGTACTTC,-,TRBV7-2,TRBD2,TRBJ2-5
CAGRRGQEKLFF,TGTGCCGGTAGGAGGGGCCAGGAAAAACTGTTTTTT,-,TRBV12-3/TRBV12-4,-,TRBJ1-4
CASSWRTGGESYEQYF,TGTGCCAGCAGTTGGCGGACAGGGGGTGAATCATACGAGCAGTACTTC,once,TRBV6-5,TRBD1,TRBJ2-7
CASSQEGGNGYTF,TGTGCCAGCAGCCAAGAGGGGGGAAATGGCTACACCTTC,-,TRBV4-2,-,TRBJ1-2
CASSLGQGGTYEQYF,TGTGCCAGCAGCTTAGGACAGGGGGGAACCTACGAGCAGTACTTC,-,TRBV7-2,TRBD1,TRBJ2-7
CASSIDKGGTSTDTQYF,TGTGCCAGTAGTATAGATAAGGGTGGGACTAGCACAGATACGCAGTATTTT,-,TRBV19,-,TRBJ2-3
CSASRGLRDYGYTF,TGCAGTGCTAGTCGGGGTCTTCGGGACTATGGCTACACCTTC,-,TRBV20-1,-,TRBJ1-2
CSASLRLAGGDNEQFF,TGCAGTGCTAGTCTGCGCCTGGCCGGGGGGGACAATGAGCAGTTCTTC,-,TRBV20-1,TRBD2,TRBJ2-1
CAISESPGGSGNTIYF,TGTGCCATCAGTGAGTCCCCAGGGGGCTCTGGAAACACCATATATTTT,-,TRBV10-3,TRBD1,TRBJ1-3